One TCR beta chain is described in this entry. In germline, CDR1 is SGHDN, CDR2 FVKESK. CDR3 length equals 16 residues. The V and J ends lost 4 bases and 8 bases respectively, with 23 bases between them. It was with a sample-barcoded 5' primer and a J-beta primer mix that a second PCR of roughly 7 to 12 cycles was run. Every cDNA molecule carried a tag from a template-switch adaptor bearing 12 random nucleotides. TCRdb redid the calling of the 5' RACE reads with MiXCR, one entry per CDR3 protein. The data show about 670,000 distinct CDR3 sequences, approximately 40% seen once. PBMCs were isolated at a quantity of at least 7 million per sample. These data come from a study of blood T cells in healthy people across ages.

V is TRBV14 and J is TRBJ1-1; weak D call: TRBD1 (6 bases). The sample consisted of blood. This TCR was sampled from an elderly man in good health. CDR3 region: CASSLGIPGQGSEAFF. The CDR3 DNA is TGTGCCAGCAGCCTTGGAATTCCGGGACAAGGATCAGAAGCTTTCTTT.